The TCR beta chain described here comes from a study of blood T cell repertoires in COVID-19. The overall study: Sites in the United States, Italy and Spain provided acute and convalescent COVID-19 samples. PBMCs, B-cell-depleted T cells, or T cells provided the cDNA or gDNA that made up the material.

Authors' methods: Counts of nucleated cells, estimated from reference gene primer amplification, were obtained. Data came from immunoSEQ multiplex PCR; TCRdb stores just in-frame clones and leaves some out. V, J and clone size derive from that table, while D and trimming were established from the DNA sequence. The sample includes 150,000 to 200,000 clones, around 90% of them seen just once. Germline assignment: CDR1 LNHDA and CDR2 SQIVND (reference sequence). V was trimmed by 3 bases and J by 0 bases, leaving 9 bases between them. The CDR3 spans 15 residues. This rearrangement joins TRBV19 to TRBJ2-1; tentatively, D is TRBD1 (6 bases). The sample comprised peripheral blood. This sequence originates from a man between 45 and 60 years old with acute or convalescent COVID-19. The CDR3 is CASSIWGHSYNEQFF. The DNA of the CDR3 is TGTGCCAGTAGTATCTGGGGGCACTCCTACAATGAGCAGTTCTTC.